The present T cell receptor (beta chain) was sequenced within a study of blood T cell repertoires in COVID-19. This CDR3 is 16 amino acids long. CDR1 SGHDN and CDR2 FVKESK come from the germline V gene. V was cut by 4 bases and J by 4 bases, with 17 bases left in between. Data came from immunoSEQ multiplex PCR; TCRdb stores just in-frame clones and leaves some out. There are roughly 200,000 clones in the sample; roughly 82% occur only once, and over 9.5% lies in the top ten. The sample taken for sequencing was PBMCs or T cells enriched from blood (not recorded which). The rearrangement joins TRBV14 to TRBJ2-1, with a weak D call TRBD2 (7 bases). The TCR originated in a man aged 40-49 years who had recovered from COVID-19. CDR3 in DNA: TGTGCCAGCAGCCGATGGTCGGGGGGCGGATACAATGAGCAGTTCTTC. It yields the protein CASSRWSGGGYNEQFF.